The present T cell receptor beta chain was sequenced within a study of blood T cells in healthy people across ages. Germline assignment: CDR1 SNHLY and CDR2 FYNNEI. V gave up 7 bases and J gave up 6 bases, with 7 bases separating them. The CDR3 runs to 11 residues. Alongside a J-beta primer mix, a sample-barcoded 5' primer served in a second PCR lasting about 7 to 11 cycles. From the 5' RACE reads, TCRdb called clonotypes with MiXCR, one entry per CDR3 protein. The sample lists approximately 1.5 million distinct CDR3 sequences; approximately 32% were seen once. Regarding this clonotype: A read error is possible here, since a much larger clone lies one base away.

The individuals who served as donors were healthy Caucasians living in Russia, aged roughly 6 to 95. Ten milliliters of peripheral blood were drawn from each donor into EDTA-treated tubes. Extraction yielded at least 5 micrograms of total RNA per sample. V gene TRBV2 combines with J gene TRBJ2-1; D is unresolved. The sequenced sample consisted of blood. This sequence originates from a woman aged 25 to 39 in good health. The CDR3 protein is CASTPVNEQFF. CDR3 DNA: TGTGCCAGCACCCCGGTCAATGAGCAGTTCTTC.